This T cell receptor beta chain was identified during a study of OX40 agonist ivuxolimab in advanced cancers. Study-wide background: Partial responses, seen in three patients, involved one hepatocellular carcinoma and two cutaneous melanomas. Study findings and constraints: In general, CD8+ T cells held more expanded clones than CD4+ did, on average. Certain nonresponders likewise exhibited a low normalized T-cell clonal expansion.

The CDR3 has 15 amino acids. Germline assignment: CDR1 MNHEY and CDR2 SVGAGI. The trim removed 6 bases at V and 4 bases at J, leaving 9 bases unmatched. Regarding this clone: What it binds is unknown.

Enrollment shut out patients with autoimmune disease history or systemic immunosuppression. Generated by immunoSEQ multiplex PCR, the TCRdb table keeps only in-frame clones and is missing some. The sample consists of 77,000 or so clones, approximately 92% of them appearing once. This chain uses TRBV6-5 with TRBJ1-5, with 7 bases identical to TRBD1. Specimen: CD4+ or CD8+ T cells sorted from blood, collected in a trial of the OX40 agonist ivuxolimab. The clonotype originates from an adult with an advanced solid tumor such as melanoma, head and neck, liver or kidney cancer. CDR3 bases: TGTGCCAGCAGCCCCACCGGGACAGTAAATCAGCCCCAGCATTTT. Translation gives CASSPTGTVNQPQHF.